The next 8 T cell receptor beta chains were all read from a single sample in a study of blood T cell repertoires in COVID-19. This table comes from immunoSEQ multiplex PCR, and its TCRdb copy is limited to in-frame clones, with some not included. The sample records tens of thousands of clones, 88% being singletons. Sample: peripheral blood. These receptor sequences come from a woman aged 80 or over with acute or convalescent COVID-19.

V usage is TRBV9 and J usage is TRBJ1-1, with D hard to call. Trimming cost V 2 bases and J 8 bases, with 10 bases left between them. Germline lookup yields CDR1 SGDLS and CDR2 YYNGEE. The CDR3 is made up of 12 amino acids. The CDR3 bases are TGTGCCAGCAGCGTGGACGGGGAAGAAGCTTTCTTT. Its translation is CASSVDGEEAFF.

This clone was recorded only once. The gene calls are TRBV5-1 and TRBJ1-3; 9 positions match TRBD1. Germline assignment: CDR1 SGHRS and CDR2 YFSETQ. J gave up 4 bases and V 0 bases, and 5 bases lay outside the gene matches. The length of the CDR3 is 16 residues. In DNA, the CDR3 is TGCGCCAGCAGCTTGGGGGACAGGGCGAGAGGAAACACCATATATTTT. Translation gives CASSLGDRARGNTIYF.

The rearrangement links TRBV30 to TRBJ1-1; tentatively, D is TRBD1 (5 bases). Trimming left V 4 bases short and J 4 bases short, with 16 bases between. CDR3 length equals 14 residues. The germline gives CDR1 GTSNPN, CDR2 SVGIG (reference sequence). CDR3 protein: CAWTGIPSFTEAFF. The CDR3 DNA sequence: TGTGCCTGGACAGGGATCCCTAGTTTCACTGAAGCTTTCTTT.

This chain uses TRBV7-6 with TRBJ2-1; 9 nucleotides align to TRBD2. In germline, CDR1 is SGHVS, CDR2 FNYEAQ. This CDR3 comprises 17 residues. Trimming cost V 4 bases and J 1 base; bases outside gene matches: 8. The DNA of the CDR3 is TGTGCCAGCAGCTCCCAAGGCCTAGCGGGATCCTACAATGAGCAGTTCTTC. Translated: CASSSQGLAGSYNEQFF.

The CDR3 here is CASTRGRAAYEQYF. The CDR3 coding sequence is TGTGCCAGCACCAGGGGGCGGGCCGCCTACGAGCAGTACTTC. The chain uses TRBV5-6 and TRBJ2-7; 8 bases match TRBD1. Unmatched junction bases numbered 7, after V lost 6 bases and J lost 2 bases. CDR3 length: 14 amino acids. CDR1 is SGHDT and CDR2 is YYEEEE in the germline V gene. Looking up the rest from reference TRBV5-6 and TRBJ2-7 gives the full variable domain: DAGVTQSPTHLIKTRGQQVTLRCSPKSGHDTVSWYQQALGQGPQFIFQYYEEEERQRGNFPDRFSGHQFPNYSSELNVNALLLGDSALYLCASTRGRAAYEQYFGPGTRLTVT.

On this clone itself: Other DNA sequences in this sample translate to the same CDR3. J is TRBJ2-5 and V is TRBV18; 7 bases match TRBD1. This CDR3 has 13 residues. Germline values: CDR1 KGHSH, CDR2 LQKENI. V lost 6 bases, J lost 3 bases, and 4 bases stayed unmatched. CDR3 nucleotides: TGTGCCAGCTCCCCCGGGACAGAAGAGACCCAGTACTTC. It translates to CASSPGTEETQYF. Full variable domain (remainder filled in from reference TRBV18 and TRBJ2-5): NAGVMQNPRHLVRRRGQEARLRCSPMKGHSHVYWYRQLPEEGLKFMVYLQKENIIDESGMPKERFSAEFPKEGPSILRIQQVVRGDSAAYFCASSPGTEETQYFGPGTRLLVL.

The J gene is TRBJ1-3, the V gene TRBV6-1; unclear D gene. V lost 2 bases and J lost 0, with 8 bases in between. CDR3 length: 15 amino acids. The V gene's germline CDR1 is MNHNS and CDR2 SASEGT. CDR3 bases: TGTGCCAGCAGTGAACCCCCGGGCTCTGGAAACACCATATATTTT. Protein sequence: CASSEPPGSGNTIYF.

The rearrangement uses TRBV7-6 and TRBJ2-7; TRBD1 might be the D (6 bases). The CDR3 runs to 15 residues. The germline V gene encodes CDR1 SGHVS and CDR2 FNYEAQ. Trimming took 1 base from V and 2 from J, leaving 12 bases between them. CDR3 nucleotide sequence: TGTGCCAGCAGCTTAGGGGACACCGTTCCCTACGAGCAGTACTTC. Translating gives CASSLGDTVPYEQYF.